This record covers a single TCR beta chain. This entry comes from a study of T cells expressing NK-cell markers. Study context: The eight sequenced donors comprised seven who were HCMV-seropositive and one who was seronegative.

Reanalyzing the 5' RACE reads, TCRdb keeps one entry per CDR3 protein, without DNA. The specimen's table records fewer than 400,000 distinct CDR3 sequences. The sequenced material came from blood T cells: a sorted CD56 or NKG2C T cell subset, CD4+ or CD8+ T cells, or bulk PBMC T cells (not recorded which). This receptor was obtained from a woman in her forties or fifties in good health.

The chain's CDR3 is CASKRGPVETQYF. The V and J genes are TRBV12-3 or TRBV12-4 and TRBJ2-5; TCRdb selects TRBD2, and the lack of DNA leaves this call unchecked. CDR3 length equals 13 residues.